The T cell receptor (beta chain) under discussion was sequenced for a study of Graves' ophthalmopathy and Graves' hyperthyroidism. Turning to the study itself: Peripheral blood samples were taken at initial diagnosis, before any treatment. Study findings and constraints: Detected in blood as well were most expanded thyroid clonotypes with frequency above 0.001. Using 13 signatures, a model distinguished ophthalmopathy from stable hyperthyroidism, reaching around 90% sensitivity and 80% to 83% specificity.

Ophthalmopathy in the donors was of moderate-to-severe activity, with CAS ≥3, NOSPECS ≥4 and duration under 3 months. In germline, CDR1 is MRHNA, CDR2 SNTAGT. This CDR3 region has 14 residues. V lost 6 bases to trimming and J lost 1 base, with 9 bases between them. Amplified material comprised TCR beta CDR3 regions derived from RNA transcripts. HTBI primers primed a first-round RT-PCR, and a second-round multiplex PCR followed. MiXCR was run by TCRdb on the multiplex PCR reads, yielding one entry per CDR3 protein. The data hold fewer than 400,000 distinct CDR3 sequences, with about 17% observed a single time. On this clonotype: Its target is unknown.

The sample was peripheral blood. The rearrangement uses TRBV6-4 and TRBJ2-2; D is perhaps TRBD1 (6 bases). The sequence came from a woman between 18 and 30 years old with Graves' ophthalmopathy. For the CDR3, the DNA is TGTGCCAGCAGCGTACAGGGGAACACCGGGGAGCTGTTTTTT. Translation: CASSVQGNTGELFF.